These T cell receptor beta chains were read from a single sample in a study of a mutant IDH1 vaccine in newly diagnosed glioma. These TCRs' antigens remain unknown. Method: immunoSEQ multiplex PCR; TCRdb's copy keeps in-frame clones and lacks some. The sample yields roughly 51,000 clones, roughly 77% seen once. Sequenced here: PBMCs, sampled from a glioma patient whose treatment included an IDH1 peptide vaccine. The receptor source for this set is a middle-aged woman with glioma. Some clones in this sample may be carry-over from other donors' samples. CDR3s include the opening cysteine and the closing phenylalanine or tryptophan. Each record gives: clone size, D gene, V gene, J gene, CDR3 DNA, CDR3 protein. A D gene is named only where the DNA matches it firmly. Size is stated for part of the rows, as once, few or many counts, or as a class when the clone is expanded.

clone size: NA
D gene: TRBD2
V gene: TRBV19
J gene: TRBJ2-7
CDR3 DNA: TGTGCCAGTAGCTCCCGGGACTACCGCTACGAGCAGTACTTC
CDR3 protein: CASSSRDYRYEQYF

clone size: NA
D gene: NA
V gene: TRBV7-9
J gene: TRBJ2-5
CDR3 DNA: TGTGCCAGCAGCCCTCTCCATCCGGGACTCCCAAAAGAGACCCAGTACTTC
CDR3 protein: CASSPLHPGLPKETQYF

clone size: NA
D gene: NA
V gene: TRBV7-6
J gene: TRBJ2-7
CDR3 DNA: TGTGCCAGCAGCTTCCGGGAGTCGCAGCAGTACTTC
CDR3 protein: CASSFRESQQYF

clone size: few
D gene: NA
V gene: TRBV19
J gene: TRBJ1-6
CDR3 DNA: TGTGCCAGTAGAGAGACGGTCTCTAATAATTCACCCCTCCACTTT
CDR3 protein: CASRETVSNNSPLHF

clone size: NA
D gene: NA
V gene: TRBV25-1
J gene: TRBJ2-1
CDR3 DNA: TGTGCCAGCAGTGAAAAAGATGAGCAGTTCTTC
CDR3 protein: CASSEKDEQFF

clone size: NA
D gene: TRBD1
V gene: TRBV19
J gene: TRBJ1-5
CDR3 DNA: TGTGCCAGTAGTATTCCCCGGACAGGGCGCAATCAGCCCCAGCATTTT
CDR3 protein: CASSIPRTGRNQPQHF

clone size: NA
D gene: TRBD1
V gene: TRBV5-6
J gene: TRBJ1-2
CDR3 DNA: TGTGCCAGCAGCACGGGACAGGGGGCAGGTGGCTACACCTTC
CDR3 protein: CASSTGQGAGGYTF

clone size: NA
D gene: NA
V gene: TRBV28
J gene: TRBJ1-3
CDR3 DNA: TGTGCCAGCAGTTTAAACACCCCTGGAAACACCATATATTTT
CDR3 protein: CASSLNTPGNTIYF

clone size: NA
D gene: NA
V gene: TRBV5-1
J gene: TRBJ2-7
CDR3 DNA: TGCGCCAGCAGCTTAGCCGGACTCGGCTTAGGCGAGCAGTACTTC
CDR3 protein: CASSLAGLGLGEQYF

clone size: NA
D gene: NA
V gene: TRBV18
J gene: TRBJ1-5
CDR3 DNA: TGTGCCAGCTCACCGGGAACGGACCAGCCCCAGCATTTT
CDR3 protein: CASSPGTDQPQHF

clone size: many
D gene: TRBD1
V gene: TRBV6-6
J gene: TRBJ2-3
CDR3 DNA: TGTGCCAGCAGGACGCGGGACAGGGGATCAGATACGCAGTATTTT
CDR3 protein: CASRTRDRGSDTQYF

clone size: NA
D gene: TRBD1
V gene: TRBV15
J gene: TRBJ2-3
CDR3 DNA: TGTGCCACCAGCCGATCCCGGGACAGGGGAACCGGAGATACGCAGTATTTT
CDR3 protein: CATSRSRDRGTGDTQYF

clone size: NA
D gene: NA
V gene: TRBV6-1
J gene: TRBJ2-1
CDR3 DNA: TGTGCCAGCAGTGAAGCGGCCTACAATGAGCAGTTCTTC
CDR3 protein: CASSEAAYNEQFF

clone size: NA
D gene: NA
V gene: TRBV19
J gene: TRBJ1-1
CDR3 DNA: TGTGCCAGTAGCGCCGCCGACCTGAACACTGAAGCTTTCTTT
CDR3 protein: CASSAADLNTEAFF

clone size: NA
D gene: NA
V gene: TRBV18
J gene: TRBJ2-6
CDR3 DNA: TGTGCCAGCTCACCCGTTTCGGCGTCTGCCTCTGGGGCCAACGTCCTGACTTTC
CDR3 protein: CASSPVSASASGANVLTF

clone size: NA
D gene: NA
V gene: TRBV7-2
J gene: TRBJ1-6
CDR3 DNA: TGTGCCAGCAGCGTGAGCTATAATTCACCCCTCCACTTT
CDR3 protein: CASSVSYNSPLHF

clone size: NA
D gene: NA
V gene: TRBV2
J gene: TRBJ1-5
CDR3 DNA: TGTGCCAGCAGTTACAGGGAGGGGAGCAATCAGCCCCAGCATTTT
CDR3 protein: CASSYREGSNQPQHF

clone size: NA
D gene: TRBD1
V gene: TRBV5-6
J gene: TRBJ2-5
CDR3 DNA: TGTGCCAGCAGCTGGATCGGGACAGGGGGCCGGGAGACCCAGTACTTC
CDR3 protein: CASSWIGTGGRETQYF

clone size: NA
D gene: NA
V gene: TRBV5-4
J gene: TRBJ2-5
CDR3 DNA: TGTGCCAGCAGCTCTAACCAAGAGACCCAGTACTTC
CDR3 protein: CASSSNQETQYF

clone size: NA
D gene: TRBD2
V gene: TRBV29-1
J gene: TRBJ2-1
CDR3 DNA: TGCAGCGTTGAAGGGCCCAGCGGGGGGCCCCGATTCCCCCATGAGCAGTTCTTC
CDR3 protein: CSVEGPSGGPRFPHEQFF

clone size: few
D gene: NA
V gene: TRBV30
J gene: TRBJ1-5
CDR3 DNA: TGTGCCTGGAGTCTGGGGGAGCAGCAGCCCCAGCATTTT
CDR3 protein: CAWSLGEQQPQHF

clone size: NA
D gene: NA
V gene: TRBV5-1
J gene: TRBJ2-7
CDR3 DNA: TGCGCCACCGGGGCGGGACTGGGTTACGAGCAGTACTTC
CDR3 protein: CATGAGLGYEQYF

clone size: few
D gene: NA
V gene: TRBV29-1
J gene: TRBJ1-5
CDR3 DNA: TGCAGCGTTGCCCGCTATAGCAATCAGCCCCAGCATTTT
CDR3 protein: CSVARYSNQPQHF

clone size: NA
D gene: NA
V gene: TRBV19
J gene: TRBJ1-3
CDR3 DNA: TGTGCCAGTAGTATAGTGCGGTGGACCTCTGGAAACACCATATATTTT
CDR3 protein: CASSIVRWTSGNTIYF

clone size: once
D gene: TRBD1
V gene: TRBV27
J gene: TRBJ1-2
CDR3 DNA: TGTGCCAGCAGGCACCTCCCAGAGGGGGCGCAGAACTATGGCTACACCTTC
CDR3 protein: CASRHLPEGAQNYGYTF